A single sample gave rise to the 9 T cell receptor beta chains below, sequenced in a study of CD8 T cells in ankylosing spondylitis. Each CDR3 protein gets one entry after TCRdb re-called the 5' RACE reads with MiXCR. The profile shows fewer than 250,000 distinct CDR3 sequences, roughly 10% of them singletons. The sequenced sample consisted of blood, either unsorted or a sorted T cell fraction (not recorded which). The origin of the receptors is a male donor with ankylosing spondylitis or in good health (not recorded which).

The sample holds many counts of this clonotype. The rearrangement links TRBV6-2 or TRBV6-3 to TRBJ2-4; the match to TRBD2 covers 8 bases. V lost 4 bases, J lost 6 bases, and 11 bases stayed unmatched. CDR3 length: 16 amino acids. CDR1 is MNHEY, CDR2 SVGEGT, per germline. The CDR3, as DNA: TGTGCCAGCAGTTTCCCTCCAGGGACTAGGGGAAACATTCAGTACTTC. It is translated as CASSFPPGTRGNIQYF.

J is TRBJ1-6 and V is TRBV4-2, with D possibly TRBD1 on 6 matching bases. The ends were cut back, 4 bases at V and 0 bases at J, with 22 bases in the middle. The germline V gene encodes CDR1 LGHNA and CDR2 YNFKEQ. This CDR3 has 20 residues. The CDR3 spells CASSLDLLGQGSSYNSPLHF. The CDR3 coding sequence is TGTGCCAGCAGCCTCGACCTACTAGGGCAGGGGAGCTCCTATAATTCACCCCTCCACTTT.

V is TRBV7-8 and J is TRBJ2-5; D might be TRBD1 (6 bases). This CDR3 spans 15 amino acids. Germline V gene sequence: CDR1 SGHVS, CDR2 FQNEAQ. Trimming shortened V by 0 bases and J by 5 bases, and 13 bases separated the two germline ends. Here the CDR3 DNA reads TGTGCCAGCAGCTTAGCCGGATACAGGGCGGAGACCCAGTACTTC. It codes for CASSLAGYRAETQYF.

With respect to this clonotype: A much larger clone lies one base from this, so it may be a read error. V is TRBV6-1 and J is TRBJ1-1; perhaps TRBD1 as D (5 bases). This CDR3 is 13 amino acids long. Between the trimmed V and J ends, which lost 2 bases and 10 bases, there was a span of 14 bases. The germline gives CDR1 MNHNS, CDR2 SASEGT. The chain's CDR3 is CASSELRGSGAFF. CDR3 DNA sequence: TGTGCCAGCAGTGAACTTAGGGGATCTGGAGCTTTCTTT.

This clonotype was counted many times. The rearrangement uses TRBV30 and TRBJ2-1; D is possibly TRBD2 (5 bases). Per germline, CDR1 GTSNPN and CDR2 SVGIG (reference sequence). Trimming took off 1 base at V and 9 bases at J, with 13 bases between the two ends. The CDR3 loop spans 13 amino acids. The CDR3 DNA reads TGTGCCTGGAGTGCGCTTTATGAGGGTGAGCAGTTCTTC. Translated: CAWSALYEGEQFF.

This clonotype appeared many times. The rearrangement links TRBV20-1 to TRBJ2-1, with 7 bases matching TRBD2. The CDR3 runs to 16 residues. Germline V CDR1 and CDR2: DFQATT, SNEGSKA (reference sequence). V trimming: 3 bases; J trimming: 0 bases; junction bases outside the gene matches: 8. CDR3 sequence: CSASSFRDYSYNEQFF. For the CDR3, the DNA is TGCAGTGCTAGTTCTTTCCGGGACTACTCCTACAATGAGCAGTTCTTC.

This clonotype was picked up many times. This chain joins TRBV29-1 and TRBJ2-5, with TRBD1 identical over 8 bases. The CDR3 loop spans 15 amino acids. The germline V gene encodes CDR1 SQVTM and CDR2 ANQGSEA. Trimming at V came to 7 bases and at J to 4 bases, leaving 14 bases not matched to a gene. CDR3 residues: CSAVTGGGLGETQYF. CDR3 bases: TGCAGCGCCGTCACAGGGGGTGGCCTTGGAGAGACCCAGTACTTC.

Ten or more counts support this clonotype. The J gene is TRBJ2-3, the V gene TRBV29-1; D unresolved. The CDR3 spans 12 residues. Germline-derived CDR1 and CDR2 are SQVTM and ANQGSEA. V was trimmed by 6 bases and J by 5 bases, leaving 12 bases between them. The chain's CDR3 is CSVQKQGDTQYF. The DNA of the CDR3 is TGCAGCGTCCAGAAGCAAGGAGATACGCAGTATTTT.

The rearrangement links TRBV10-2 to TRBJ2-5; 9 bases agree with TRBD1. The CDR3 contains 13 residues. Germline V lookup: CDR1 WSHSY, CDR2 SAAADI. The V and J ends lost 6 bases and 4 bases, in that order; junction bases with no gene match: 3. The CDR3 loop is CASRGQGRETQYF. CDR3 DNA sequence: TGCGCCAGCAGGGGACAGGGTCGAGAGACCCAGTACTTC.